A single sample is the source of the 30 T cell receptor beta chains below, sequenced in a study of T cells after yellow fever vaccination. TCRdb reanalysed the 5' RACE reads using MiXCR and keeps one entry per CDR3 protein. This sample has 500,000 to 650,000 distinct CDR3 sequences, with roughly 12% found just once. The sample consisted of PBMCs, taken on the day of the yellow fever booster vaccination. The receptors derive from a man between 25 and 39 years old who received the YFV17D yellow fever vaccine.

The gene calls are TRBV12-3 or TRBV12-4 and TRBJ2-5, with D unresolved. The CDR3 sequence is 14 residues long. Trimming removed 6 bases at V and 5 bases at J, with 16 bases between. CDR3 bases: TGTGCCAGCAGCAACAGAAACTTGCCGGAGACCCAGTACTTC. Encoded protein: CASSNRNLPETQYF.

This clonotype was counted between two and nine times. The CDR3 DNA is TGCAGTGCTAGAGTGGCTAGCGGGAGCTCGAATGAGCAGTTCTTC. Protein sequence: CSARVASGSSNEQFF. The chain combines TRBV20-1 with TRBJ2-1, with 10 bases identical to TRBD2. In germline, CDR1 is DFQATT, CDR2 SNEGSKA (reference sequence). The CDR3 runs 15 residues. The V gene end was trimmed by 1 base and the J gene end by 7 bases; junction bases not matched to a gene: 7.

This clonotype was detected ten times or more. V gene TRBV7-9 combines with J gene TRBJ1-6; 7 nucleotides match TRBD1. This CDR3 spans 16 amino acids. The V gene's germline CDR1 is SEHNR and CDR2 FQNEAQ (reference sequence). Trimming at V came to 5 bases and at J to 2 bases, leaving 6 bases not matched to a gene. CDR3 DNA sequence: TGTGCCAGCAGCCAATGGACAGGAGCCTATAATTCACCCCTCCACTTT. Translation gives CASSQWTGAYNSPLHF.

J is TRBJ1-2 and V is TRBV27; D remains unclear. V was pared by 3 bases and J by 3 bases, with 14 bases between. This CDR3 is built from 15 residues. Germline V CDR1 and CDR2: MNHEY, SMNVEV (reference sequence). CDR3 in DNA: TGTGCCAGCAGTTTTCGGTCCTCTCTAGACTATGGCTACACCTTC. Protein sequence: CASSFRSSLDYGYTF.

This clonotype has only a few counts. The V call is TRBV7-8, the J call TRBJ2-2, with no clear D. V lost 5 bases and J lost 0, with 13 bases in between. The CDR3 spans 16 residues. Germline CDR1 reads SGHVS; CDR2 reads FQNEAQ. CDR3 region: CASSPNERPNTGELFF. Written as DNA, the CDR3 is TGTGCCAGCAGCCCGAACGAGAGGCCGAACACCGGGGAGCTGTTTTTT.

The genes are TRBV5-1 and TRBJ2-5; TRBD1 might be the D (6 bases). Per the germline V gene, CDR1 is SGHRS and CDR2 is YFSETQ. Deletions cut 2 bases from V and 5 bases from J, with 19 bases between. There are 16 residues in the CDR3. The CDR3 reads CASSFAIDRSLETQYF. The CDR3 DNA is TGCGCCAGCAGCTTTGCTATCGACAGGTCGTTGGAGACCCAGTACTTC.

This clonotype was observed a few times. This chain links TRBV5-1 with TRBJ2-7; possibly TRBD2 for D (5 bases). The length of the CDR3 is 12 residues. Trimming pared 4 bases from V and 5 bases from J, leaving 10 bases between. Looked up from germline, CDR1 is SGHRS and CDR2 is YFSETQ. The CDR3 is CASSALGDEQYF. CDR3 bases: TGCGCCAGCAGCGCCCTCGGGGACGAGCAGTACTTC. Full variable domain (rest looked up from reference TRBV5-1 and TRBJ2-7): KAGVTQTPRYLIKTRGQQVTLSCSPISGHRSVSWYQQTPGQGLQFLFEYFSETQRNKGNFPGRFSGRQFSNSRSEMNVSTLELGDSALYLCASSALGDEQYFGPGTRLTVT.

The rearrangement joins TRBV9 to TRBJ2-5, with D unresolved. V lost 0 bases to trimming and J lost 5 bases, with 11 bases between them. Germline-derived CDR1 and CDR2 are SGDLS and YYNGEE. This CDR3 has 14 amino acids. CDR3 amino acids: CASSVAPLQETQYF. In nucleotides, the CDR3 is TGTGCCAGCAGCGTAGCTCCTCTCCAGGAGACCCAGTACTTC.

This clonotype has at least ten counts. The V call is TRBV18, the J call TRBJ2-7; possible D gene TRBD2, 6 bases. The V end lost 3 bases, the J end lost 4 bases, and 13 bases lay between the germline ends. The CDR3 runs to 14 residues. CDR1 and CDR2 (germline): KGHSH, LQKENI. This CDR3 is CASSPGLNSYEQYF. In DNA form, the CDR3 reads TGTGCCAGCTCACCGGGACTGAATTCTTACGAGCAGTACTTC.

This clonotype was observed a few times. V and J are TRBV10-3 and TRBJ2-3; TRBD2 might be the D (6 bases). The V gene lost 6 bases and the J gene lost 0 bases, with 19 bases spanning the gap. CDR3 length: 17 residues. Looked up from germline, CDR1 is ENHRY and CDR2 is SYGVKD. The DNA for the CDR3 is TGTGCCATCAGCCCAGGAGGGGCCTTTCCTAGCACAGATACGCAGTATTTT. Translated: CAISPGGAFPSTDTQYF.

This clonotype has just a few counts. The chain employs TRBV6-1 and TRBJ2-6, with 7 bases that match TRBD2. J lost 4 bases, V lost 5 bases, and 5 bases had no gene match. CDR3 size: 15 residues. Germline assignment: CDR1 MNHNS and CDR2 SASEGT. The DNA for the CDR3 is TGTGCCAGCAGTCGGAGCGGGGTAGGGGCCAACGTCCTGACTTTC. It specifies CASSRSGVGANVLTF.

This clonotype was seen a few times. This chain connects TRBV4-3 to TRBJ2-7, with TRBD1 identical over 7 bases. CDR1 is LGHNA and CDR2 is YSLEER in the germline V gene. The ends lost 2 bases at V and 4 bases at J; junction bases unmatched: 5. The CDR3 contains 14 residues. CDR3 DNA: TGCGCCAGCAGCCAATACTCACAGGGGTACGAGCAGTACTTC. Translating gives CASSQYSQGYEQYF.

The rearrangement joins TRBV12-3 or TRBV12-4 to TRBJ1-6; D perhaps matches TRBD1 (6 bases). Trimming removed 3 bases at V and 10 bases at J, with 10 bases between. This CDR3 region has 13 residues. CDR3 amino acids: CASSLHRDSPLHF. In nucleotides, the CDR3 is TGTGCCAGCAGTTTGCACAGGGACTCACCCCTCCACTTT.

This clonotype appeared a few times. The V and J genes are TRBV7-2 and TRBJ2-1; D unclear. This CDR3 comprises 12 residues. Germline V gives CDR1 SGHTA, CDR2 FQGNSA. V was cut by 5 bases and J by 8 bases, with 10 bases left in between. In nucleotides, the CDR3 is TGTGCCAGCAGCCGCCCTCGGGATGAGCAGTTCTTC. Translation gives CASSRPRDEQFF.

V gene TRBV5-4 combines with J gene TRBJ2-1, with 8 bases that match TRBD2. The germline V gene has CDR1 SGHNT and CDR2 YYREEE (reference sequence). The CDR3 is 15 residues long. V shed 1 base, J shed 5 bases, and the junction held 5 bases outside the gene matches. The DNA for the CDR3 is TGTGCCAGCAGCTTGATGACGGGAGGGGACAATGAGCAGTTCTTC. Its translation is CASSLMTGGDNEQFF. The entire variable domain, with the rest obtained from reference TRBV5-4 and TRBJ2-1, is as follows: ETGVTQSPTHLIKTRGQQVTLRCSSQSGHNTVSWYQQALGQGPQFIFQYYREEENGRGNFPPRFSGLQFPNYSSELNVNALELDDSALYLCASSLMTGGDNEQFFGPGTRLTVL.

This clonotype came up a few times. This chain uses TRBV7-2 with TRBJ2-3; D remains ambiguous. CDR1 SGHTA and CDR2 FQGNSA come from the germline V gene. Trimming removed 1 base at V and 2 bases at J, with 7 bases between. The CDR3 spans 14 residues. The CDR3 loop is CASSLDPLTDTQYF. The CDR3 bases are TGTGCCAGCAGCTTAGACCCGCTCACAGATACGCAGTATTTT.

The V call is TRBV3-1, the J call TRBJ2-7; 7 bases agree with TRBD1. The CDR3 contains 15 residues. Germline loops: CDR1 LGHDT, CDR2 YNNKEL (reference sequence). V lost 4 bases, J lost 3 bases, and 9 bases stayed unmatched. The CDR3 DNA follows: TGTGCCAGCAGCCCCGCCGGGGACAGAAGCTACGAGCAGTACTTC. Protein: CASSPAGDRSYEQYF.

This rearrangement joins TRBV29-1 to TRBJ2-7, with 8 nucleotides matching TRBD2. The V gene end was trimmed by 4 bases and the J gene end by 12 bases; junction bases not matched to a gene: 14. The CDR3 covers 13 residues. CDR1 is SQVTM and CDR2 is ANQGSEA in the germline V gene. The chain's CDR3 is CSVAMRSGSQRYF. CDR3 in DNA: TGCAGCGTTGCGATGCGGAGCGGGAGCCAGCGGTACTTC.

V gene TRBV20-1 combines with J gene TRBJ2-5; weak D call: TRBD1 (7 bases). V lost 3 bases and J lost 5, with 16 bases in between. This CDR3 region has 14 residues. Germline assignment: CDR1 DFQATT and CDR2 SNEGSKA (reference sequence). The CDR3 loop is CSARRWDSGETQYF. DNA for the CDR3: TGCAGTGCTAGGAGGTGGGACAGCGGGGAGACCCAGTACTTC.

This chain joins TRBV3-1 and TRBJ2-5, with D possibly being TRBD2 (5 bases). This CDR3 has 14 residues. CDR1 LGHDT and CDR2 YNNKEL come from the germline V gene (reference sequence). The V end lost 8 bases, the J end lost 1 base, and 14 bases lay between the germline ends. The CDR3 region is CASGNLAGQETQYF. In nucleotides, the CDR3 is TGTGCCAGCGGGAATCTGGCGGGCCAAGAGACCCAGTACTTC.

Only a few counts were recorded for this clonotype. The genes are TRBV20-1 and TRBJ1-2, with D uncertain. Germline V gene sequence: CDR1 DFQATT, CDR2 SNEGSKA (reference sequence). The V and J ends lost 4 bases and 8 bases respectively, with 23 bases between them. The CDR3 is 15 residues long. The CDR3 region has the DNA TGCAGTGCTATGTCTCCCCGGGCCCTCTATCAGGGCTACACCTTC. The encoded protein is CSAMSPRALYQGYTF.

This chain connects TRBV9 to TRBJ1-3, with D unresolved. Germline CDR1 reads SGDLS; CDR2 reads YYNGEE. Trimming left V 0 bases short and J 4 bases short, with 8 bases between. The CDR3 is made up of 14 amino acids. CDR3 amino acids: CASSVEGGGNTIYF. The CDR3 DNA reads TGTGCCAGCAGCGTAGAGGGTGGAGGAAACACCATATATTTT.

The genes are TRBV20-1 and TRBJ2-2; 7 bases align to TRBD1. After removal of 5 bases from V and 2 bases from J, the junction contained 5 bases not matched to a gene. The CDR3 contains 14 residues. Germline loops: CDR1 DFQATT, CDR2 SNEGSKA (reference sequence). CDR3 protein: CSALGTDNTGELFF. The CDR3 DNA is TGCAGTGCTCTAGGGACAGACAACACCGGGGAGCTGTTTTTT.

This clonotype was seen a few times. The V and J genes are TRBV11-2 and TRBJ2-1, with 11 bases fitting TRBD2. V shed 6 bases and J 10 bases; nucleotides not matched to a gene: 8. This CDR3 contains 14 residues. Germline values: CDR1 SGHAT, CDR2 FQNNGV. The CDR3: CASRLLAGVQEQFF. For the CDR3, the DNA is TGTGCCAGCAGGCTACTAGCGGGAGTCCAGGAGCAGTTCTTC.

This clonotype was counted between two and nine times. The chain employs TRBV27 and TRBJ2-5, with a possible D match to TRBD1 (5 bases). V lost 3 bases to trimming and J lost 7 bases, with 27 bases between them. From germline, CDR1 is MNHEY and CDR2 SMNVEV (reference sequence). The CDR3 spans 18 residues. The CDR3 coding sequence is TGTGCCAGCAGTTTCTTGGGGCCCAATGTTCTTTCGTTTGGGACCCAGTACTTC. This gives the protein CASSFLGPNVLSFGTQYF.

V and J are TRBV12-3 or TRBV12-4 and TRBJ1-2; possible D gene TRBD1, 6 bases. V was clipped by 3 bases and J by 8 bases, with 13 bases between them. CDR3 length: 13 residues. In nucleotides, the CDR3 is TGTGCCAGCAGTTTCGTGACAGGAGGCGGCTACACCTTC. Its protein is CASSFVTGGGYTF.

The CDR3 reads CASKYGGRTDTQYF. DNA for the CDR3: TGTGCCAGCAAGTATGGGGGGCGGACAGATACGCAGTATTTT. The chain joins TRBV6-1 to TRBJ2-3; D tentatively fits TRBD1 or TRBD2 (6 bases each). Germline CDR1 is MNHNS and CDR2 is SASEGT. V was shortened by 7 bases and J by 3 bases, with 14 bases between the two germline ends. The length of the CDR3 is 14 residues.

The V and J genes are TRBV28 and TRBJ1-2; D is possibly TRBD1 (5 bases). V shed 6 bases and J shed 3 bases, with 20 bases lying between them. From germline, CDR1 is MDHEN and CDR2 SYDVKM. The CDR3 spans 16 residues. The CDR3 coding sequence is TGTGCCAGCAGAACTCCTGGGACCGGGATACACTATGGCTACACCTTC. This translates into CASRTPGTGIHYGYTF.

The table lists this clonotype with many counts. V is TRBV3-1 and J is TRBJ2-7; D remains ambiguous. The CDR3 is 12 residues long. V dropped 1 base and J dropped 5 bases, with 6 bases sitting between them. Germline V gene data show CDR1 as LGHDT and CDR2 as YNNKEL (reference sequence). CDR3 loop: CASSQVTDEQYF. DNA of the CDR3: TGTGCCAGCAGCCAAGTCACGGACGAGCAGTACTTC.

The sample holds a few counts of this clonotype. This CDR3 reads CASSQISRFQYF. The CDR3 DNA reads as TGTGCCAGCAGCCAAATAAGTCGATTCCAGTACTTC. The genes are TRBV3-1 and TRBJ2-7; D is undetermined. The CDR3 has 12 residues. V was trimmed by 2 bases and J by 10 bases, leaving 12 bases between them. Germline V gene lookup returns CDR1 LGHDT and CDR2 YNNKEL (reference sequence).